This T cell receptor (beta chain) was identified in a study of cytomegalovirus exposure and HLA in healthy donors. Worth noting for this clone: What it binds is not known.

Overall study results and limits: Across donors, presence/absence analyses took sequencing depth to be roughly uniform.

The CDR3 runs 15 residues. Germline CDR1 and CDR2: SGHVS and FQNEAQ. V shed 4 bases and J shed 11 bases, with 21 bases lying between them. Researchers ran the PCR with 60 Vbeta and 13 Jbeta primers. Clones were read by immunoSEQ multiplex PCR, and TCRdb kept only the in-frame ones, dropping some. The data contain around 140,000 clones, about 70% of them singletons. The sequence derives from a male donor in good health and CMV-seronegative. Input material: PBMCs. This sequence joins TRBV7-8 and TRBJ2-1, with D maybe TRBD2 (6 bases). CDR3 protein: CASSYPGLPQPQQFF. The CDR3 bases are TGTGCCAGCAGCTATCCGGGACTGCCACAACCTCAGCAGTTCTTC.